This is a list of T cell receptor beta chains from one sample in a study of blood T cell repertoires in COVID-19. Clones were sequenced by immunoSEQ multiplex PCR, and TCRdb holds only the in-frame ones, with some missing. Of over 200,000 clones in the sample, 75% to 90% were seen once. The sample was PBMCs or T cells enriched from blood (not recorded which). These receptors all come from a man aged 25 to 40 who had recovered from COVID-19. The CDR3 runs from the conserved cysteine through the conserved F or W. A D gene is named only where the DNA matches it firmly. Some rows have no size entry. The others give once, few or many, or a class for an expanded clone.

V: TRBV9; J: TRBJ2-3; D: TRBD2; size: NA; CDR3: CASSVASGRATDTQYF; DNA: TGTGCCAGCAGCGTAGCTAGCGGGAGGGCCACAGATACGCAGTATTTT
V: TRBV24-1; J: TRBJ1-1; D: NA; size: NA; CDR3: CATSDLLNTEAFF; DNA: TGTGCCACCAGTGATTTGCTTAACACTGAAGCTTTCTTT
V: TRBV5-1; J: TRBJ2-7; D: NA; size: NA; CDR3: CASSSTGTAYEQYF; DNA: TGCGCCAGCAGCTCGACAGGTACAGCCTACGAGCAGTACTTC
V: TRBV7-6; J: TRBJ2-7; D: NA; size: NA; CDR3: CASSLLRLGASYEQYF; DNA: TGTGCCAGCAGCCTTCTTAGGTTGGGGGCATCCTACGAGCAGTACTTC
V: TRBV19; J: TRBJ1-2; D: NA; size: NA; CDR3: CASSQSGEPGVYGYTF; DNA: TGTGCCAGTAGCCAATCAGGGGAACCAGGCGTCTATGGCTACACCTTC
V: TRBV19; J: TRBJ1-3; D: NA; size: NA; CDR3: CASSILSGSGNTIYF; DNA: TGTGCCAGTAGTATTTTAAGCGGCTCTGGAAACACCATATATTTT
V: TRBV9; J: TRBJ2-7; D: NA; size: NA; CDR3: CASSTGQPYEQYF; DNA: TGTGCCAGCAGCACCGGACAGCCCTACGAGCAGTACTTC
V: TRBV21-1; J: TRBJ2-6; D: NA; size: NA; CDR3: CASSLWTGRFRSGANVLTF; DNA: TGTGCCAGCAGCTTATGGACAGGGAGATTCAGATCTGGGGCCAACGTCCTGACTTTC
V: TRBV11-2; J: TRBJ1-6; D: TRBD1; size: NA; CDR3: CASSLGQGKHNSPLHF; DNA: TGTGCCAGCAGCTTAGGACAGGGGAAACATAATTCACCCCTCCACTTT
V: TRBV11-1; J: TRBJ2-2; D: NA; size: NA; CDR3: CASSLAGTTNTGELFF; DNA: TGTGCCAGCAGCTTAGCCGGGACAACGAACACCGGGGAGCTGTTTTTT
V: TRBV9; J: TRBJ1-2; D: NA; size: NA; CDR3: CASSDLNTLYGYTF; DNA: TGTGCCAGCAGCGACCTCAACACCTTATATGGCTACACCTTC
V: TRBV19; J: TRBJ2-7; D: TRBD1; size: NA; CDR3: CASSPTGAYEQYF; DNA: TGTGCCAGTAGTCCAACAGGGGCTTACGAGCAGTACTTC
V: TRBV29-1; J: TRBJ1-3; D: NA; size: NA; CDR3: CSAIRGPGETSGNTIYF; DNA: TGCAGCGCCATAAGGGGACCAGGGGAGACCTCTGGAAACACCATATATTTT
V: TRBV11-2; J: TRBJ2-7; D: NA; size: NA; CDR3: CASSTKTEYEQYF; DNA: TGTGCCAGCAGCACAAAAACAGAATACGAGCAGTACTTC
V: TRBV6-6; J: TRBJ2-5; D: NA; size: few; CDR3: CASSFPGNLQETQYF; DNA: TGTGCCAGCAGTTTCCCGGGGAACCTTCAAGAGACCCAGTACTTC
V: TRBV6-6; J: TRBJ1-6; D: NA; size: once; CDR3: CASRDLGEGSSPLHF; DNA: TGTGCCAGCAGAGACCTTGGGGAGGGAAGTTCACCCCTCCACTTT
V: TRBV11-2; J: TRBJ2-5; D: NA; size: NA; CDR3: CASSLDLTKETQYF; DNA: TGTGCCAGCAGCTTAGACCTCACTAAAGAGACCCAGTACTTC
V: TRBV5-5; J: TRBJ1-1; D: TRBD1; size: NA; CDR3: CASRASGGASGTEAFF; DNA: TGTGCCAGCAGGGCTTCAGGGGGCGCGTCGGGCACTGAAGCTTTCTTT
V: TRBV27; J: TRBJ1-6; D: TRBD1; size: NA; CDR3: CASSTPTGAISSYNSPLHF; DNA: TGTGCCAGCAGTACCCCGACAGGGGCTATTAGCTCCTATAATTCACCCCTCCACTTT
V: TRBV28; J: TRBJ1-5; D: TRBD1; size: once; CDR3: CASRPGQGNNQPQHF; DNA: TGTGCCAGCAGACCTGGACAGGGCAACAATCAGCCCCAGCATTTT
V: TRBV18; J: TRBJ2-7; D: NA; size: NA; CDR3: CASSPETSYEQYF; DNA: TGTGCCAGCTCACCAGAGACAAGCTACGAGCAGTACTTC
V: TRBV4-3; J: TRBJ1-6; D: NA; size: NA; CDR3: CASSQDGGGPYNSPLHF; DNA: TGCGCCAGCAGCCAAGATGGGGGGGGACCCTATAATTCACCCCTCCACTTT
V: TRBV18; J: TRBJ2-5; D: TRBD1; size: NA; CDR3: CASRQGKLEETQYF; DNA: TGTGCCAGCCGACAGGGGAAGTTGGAAGAGACCCAGTACTTC
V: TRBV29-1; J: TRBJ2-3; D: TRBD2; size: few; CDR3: CSVGGSSSGSPTDTQYF; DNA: TGCAGCGTTGGGGGGTCGAGTAGCGGGAGCCCCACAGATACGCAGTATTTT
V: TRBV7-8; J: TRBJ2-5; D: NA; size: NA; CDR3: CASSFVFGGVETQYF; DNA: TGTGCCAGCAGCTTCGTCTTCGGGGGAGTAGAGACCCAATACTTC
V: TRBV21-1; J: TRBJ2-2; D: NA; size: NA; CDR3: CARGQGFPANTGELFF; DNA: TGTGCCAGGGGACAGGGGTTTCCCGCGAACACCGGGGAGCTGTTTTTT
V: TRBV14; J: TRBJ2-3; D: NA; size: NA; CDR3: CASSQDLFSDTQYF; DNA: TGTGCCAGCAGCCAAGATCTTTTCTCGGATACGCAGTATTTT
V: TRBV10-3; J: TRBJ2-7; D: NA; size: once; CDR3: CAISDSTGRGEQYF; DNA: TGTGCCATCAGTGATTCTACAGGGCGAGGGGAGCAGTACTTC